This T cell receptor (beta chain) was found in a study of early T cells in non-severe SARS-CoV-2 infection. Study in general: Bulk RNA from unsorted whole blood was sequenced; chains were unpaired.

V was shortened by 2 bases and J by 4 bases, with 21 bases between the two germline ends. The CDR3 consists of 18 residues. Germline CDR1 LGHNT, CDR2 FRNRAP. This clonotype was observed a few times. Individual cDNA molecules were tagged with unique molecular identifiers, the study reported. One entry per CDR3 protein results from TCRdb running MiXCR on the 5' RACE reads. The top ten hold roughly 8.8% of the sample, which has some 52,000 distinct CDR3 sequences, just over 8% seen once. This chain uses TRBV12-5 with TRBJ2-4; maybe TRBD2 (6 bases). The sequencing input was whole blood. This sequence originates from an adult who was a healthcare worker with PCR-confirmed SARS-CoV-2 infection or an uninfected control (not recorded which). DNA of the CDR3: TGTGCTAGTGGTTTGCCCTGGGCGTGGAGGGCTGAGAAAAACATTCAGTACTTC. This codes for CASGLPWAWRAEKNIQYF. Variable domain in full (rest from reference TRBV12-5 and TRBJ2-4): DARVTQTPRHKVTEMGQEVTMRCQPILGHNTVFWYRQTMMQGLELLAYFRNRAPLDDSGMPKDRFSAEMPDATLATLKIQPSEPRDSAVYFCASGLPWAWRAEKNIQYFGAGTRLSVL.